This T cell receptor (beta chain) comes out of a study of OX40 agonist ivuxolimab in advanced cancers. Looking at the study overall: Across the patients, intravenous ivuxolimab was delivered every 2 weeks at 0.01 to 10 mg/kg. Findings and limits, study-wide: In CD8+ T cells, expanded clones were on average more numerous than in CD4+.

Germline-derived CDR1 and CDR2 are SGHTA and FQGNSA. The CDR3 is 14 amino acids. Trimming took off 11 bases at V and 0 bases at J, with 13 bases between the two ends. The method was immunoSEQ multiplex PCR; TCRdb's version includes in-frame clones alone and lacks a portion of them. The sample carries fewer than 85,000 clones, around 81% recorded once. Of note for this clone: Its antigen is unknown.

The sample in question was CD4+ or CD8+ T cells sorted from blood, obtained in a trial of the OX40 agonist ivuxolimab. This TCR was sampled from an adult with an advanced solid tumor such as melanoma, head and neck, liver or kidney cancer. The chain links TRBV7-2 to TRBJ2-2; D not resolved. The CDR3 is CASQQSSNTGELFF. CDR3 bases: TGTGCCTCACAACAGAGTTCGAACACCGGGGAGCTGTTTTTT.